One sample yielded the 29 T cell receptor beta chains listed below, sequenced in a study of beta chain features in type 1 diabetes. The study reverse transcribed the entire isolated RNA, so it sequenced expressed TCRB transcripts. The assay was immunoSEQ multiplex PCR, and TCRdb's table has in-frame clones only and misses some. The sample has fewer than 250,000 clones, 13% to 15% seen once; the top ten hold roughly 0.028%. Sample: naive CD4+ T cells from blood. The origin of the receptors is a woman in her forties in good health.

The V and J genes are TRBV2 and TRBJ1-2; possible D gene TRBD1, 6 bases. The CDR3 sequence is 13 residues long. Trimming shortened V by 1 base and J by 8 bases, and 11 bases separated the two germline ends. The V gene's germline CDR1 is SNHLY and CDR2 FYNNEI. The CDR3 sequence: CASSEVQGRGYTF. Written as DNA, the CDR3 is TGTGCCAGCAGTGAAGTACAGGGCCGGGGCTACACCTTC.

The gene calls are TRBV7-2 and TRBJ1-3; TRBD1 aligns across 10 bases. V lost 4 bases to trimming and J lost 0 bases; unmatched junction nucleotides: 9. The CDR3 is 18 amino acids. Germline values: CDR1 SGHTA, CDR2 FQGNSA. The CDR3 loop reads CASSWRTGGTSSGNTIYF. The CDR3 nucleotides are TGTGCCAGCAGCTGGAGGACAGGGGGGACGAGCTCTGGAAACACCATATATTTT.

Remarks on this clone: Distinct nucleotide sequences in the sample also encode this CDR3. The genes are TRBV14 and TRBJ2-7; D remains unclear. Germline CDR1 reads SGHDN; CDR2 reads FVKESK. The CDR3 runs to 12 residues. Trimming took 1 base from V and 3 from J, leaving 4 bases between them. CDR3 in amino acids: CASSQAGYEQYF. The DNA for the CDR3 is TGTGCCAGCAGCCAAGCGGGCTACGAGCAGTACTTC.

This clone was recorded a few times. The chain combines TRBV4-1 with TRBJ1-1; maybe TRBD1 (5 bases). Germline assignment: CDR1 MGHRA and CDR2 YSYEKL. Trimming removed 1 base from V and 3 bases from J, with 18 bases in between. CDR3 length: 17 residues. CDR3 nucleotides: TGCGCCAGCAGCCAAGCGCCTGACAGCGCCGGGCACACTGAAGCTTTCTTT. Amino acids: CASSQAPDSAGHTEAFF.

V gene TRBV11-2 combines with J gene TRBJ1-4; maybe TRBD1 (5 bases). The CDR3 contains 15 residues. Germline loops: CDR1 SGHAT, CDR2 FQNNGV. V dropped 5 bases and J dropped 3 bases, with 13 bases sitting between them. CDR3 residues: CASSIHARANEKLFF. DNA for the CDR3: TGTGCCAGCAGCATCCATGCCAGGGCTAATGAAAAACTGTTTTTT.

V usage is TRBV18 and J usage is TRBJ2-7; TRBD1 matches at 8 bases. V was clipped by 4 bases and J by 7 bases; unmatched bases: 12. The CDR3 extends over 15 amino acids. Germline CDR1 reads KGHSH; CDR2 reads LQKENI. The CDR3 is CASSLVQGVPGEQYF. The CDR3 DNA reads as TGTGCCAGCTCACTGGTACAGGGGGTCCCCGGTGAGCAGTACTTC.

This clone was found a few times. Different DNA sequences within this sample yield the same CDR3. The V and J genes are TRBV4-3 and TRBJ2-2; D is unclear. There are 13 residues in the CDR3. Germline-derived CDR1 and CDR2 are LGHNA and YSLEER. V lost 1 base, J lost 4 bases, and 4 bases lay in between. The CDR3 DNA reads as TGCGCCAGCAGCCAAGCAGGCACCGGGGAGCTGTTTTTT. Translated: CASSQAGTGELFF.

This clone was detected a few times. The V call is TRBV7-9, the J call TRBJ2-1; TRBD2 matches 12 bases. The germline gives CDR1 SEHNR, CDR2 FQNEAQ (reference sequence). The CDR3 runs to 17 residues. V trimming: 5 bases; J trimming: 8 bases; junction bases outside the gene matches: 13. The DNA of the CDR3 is TGTGCCAGCAGCCCTAGACTAGCGGGGGCCTCTTGGCATGAGCAGTTCTTC. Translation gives CASSPRLAGASWHEQFF.

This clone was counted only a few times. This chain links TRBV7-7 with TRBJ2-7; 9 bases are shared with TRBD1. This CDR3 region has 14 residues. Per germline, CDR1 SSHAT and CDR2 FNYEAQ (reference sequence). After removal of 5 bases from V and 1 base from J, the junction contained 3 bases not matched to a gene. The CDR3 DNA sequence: TGTGCCAGCAGCGCCGGGACAGGGTCCTACGAGCAGTACTTC. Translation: CASSAGTGSYEQYF.

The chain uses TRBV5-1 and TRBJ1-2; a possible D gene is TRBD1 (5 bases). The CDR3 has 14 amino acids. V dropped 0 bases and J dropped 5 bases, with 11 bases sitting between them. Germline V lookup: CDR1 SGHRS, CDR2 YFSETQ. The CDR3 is CASSLGRTSYGYTF. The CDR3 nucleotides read TGCGCCAGCAGCTTGGGCCGGACATCTTATGGCTACACCTTC.

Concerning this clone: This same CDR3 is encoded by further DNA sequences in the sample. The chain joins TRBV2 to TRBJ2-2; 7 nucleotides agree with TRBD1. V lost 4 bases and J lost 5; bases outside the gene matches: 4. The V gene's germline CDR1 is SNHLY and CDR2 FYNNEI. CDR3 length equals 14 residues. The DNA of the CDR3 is TGTGCCAGCAGTGGACAGGGATATACCGGGGAGCTGTTTTTT. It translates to CASSGQGYTGELFF.

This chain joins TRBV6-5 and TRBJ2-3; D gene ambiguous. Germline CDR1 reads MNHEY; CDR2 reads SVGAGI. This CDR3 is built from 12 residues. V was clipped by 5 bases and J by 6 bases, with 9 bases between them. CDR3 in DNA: TGTGCCAGCAGTAGGAGTAGCGATACGCAGTATTTT. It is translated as CASSRSSDTQYF.

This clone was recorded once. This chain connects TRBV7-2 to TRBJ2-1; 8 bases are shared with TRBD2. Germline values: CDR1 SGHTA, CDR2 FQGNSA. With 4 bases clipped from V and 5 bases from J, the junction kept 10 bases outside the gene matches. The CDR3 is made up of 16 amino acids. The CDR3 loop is CASSSRGGGRDNEQFF. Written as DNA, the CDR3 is TGTGCCAGCAGCTCTCGGGGGGGCGGTAGGGACAATGAGCAGTTCTTC. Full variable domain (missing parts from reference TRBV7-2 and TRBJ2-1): GAGVSQSPSNKVTEKGKDVELRCDPISGHTALYWYRQSLGQGLEFLIYFQGNSAPDKSGLPSDRFSAERTGGSVSTLTIQRTQQEDSAVYLCASSSRGGGRDNEQFFGPGTRLTVL.

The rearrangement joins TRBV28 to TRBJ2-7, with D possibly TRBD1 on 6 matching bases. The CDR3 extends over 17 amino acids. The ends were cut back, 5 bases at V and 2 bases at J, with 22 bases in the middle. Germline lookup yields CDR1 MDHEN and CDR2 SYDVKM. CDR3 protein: CASSNAVGAAATYEQYF. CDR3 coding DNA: TGTGCCAGCAGTAACGCTGTGGGGGCAGCGGCGACCTACGAGCAGTACTTC.

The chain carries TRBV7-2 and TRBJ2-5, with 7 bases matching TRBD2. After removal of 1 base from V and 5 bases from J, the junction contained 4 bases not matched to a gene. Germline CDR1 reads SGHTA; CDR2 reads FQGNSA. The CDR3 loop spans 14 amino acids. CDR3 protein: CASSLVAGEETQYF. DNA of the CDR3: TGTGCCAGCAGCTTAGTTGCGGGGGAGGAGACCCAGTACTTC.

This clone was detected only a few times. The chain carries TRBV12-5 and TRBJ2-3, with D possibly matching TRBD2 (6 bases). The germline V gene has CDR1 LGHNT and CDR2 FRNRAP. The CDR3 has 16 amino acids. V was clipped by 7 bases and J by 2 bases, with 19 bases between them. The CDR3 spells CASADLGGPDTDTQYF. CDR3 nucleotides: TGTGCTAGTGCCGATCTCGGAGGGCCTGACACAGATACGCAGTATTTT. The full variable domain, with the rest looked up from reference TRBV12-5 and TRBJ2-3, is DARVTQTPRHKVTEMGQEVTMRCQPILGHNTVFWYRQTMMQGLELLAYFRNRAPLDDSGMPKDRFSAEMPDATLATLKIQPSEPRDSAVYFCASADLGGPDTDTQYFGPGTRLTVL.

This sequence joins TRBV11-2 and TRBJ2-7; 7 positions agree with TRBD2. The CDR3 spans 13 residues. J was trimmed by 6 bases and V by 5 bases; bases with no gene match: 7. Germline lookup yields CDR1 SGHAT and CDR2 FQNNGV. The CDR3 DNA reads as TGTGCCAGCAGCATCGGACTAGAGGTCGAGCAGTACTTC. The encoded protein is CASSIGLEVEQYF.

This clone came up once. The CDR3 region has the DNA TGTGCCAGCAGTTACTCGTATTTCGGGATGGATACGCAGTATTTT. Residues: CASSYSYFGMDTQYF. The chain combines TRBV6-5 with TRBJ2-3, with D possibly being TRBD2 (5 bases). CDR3 length: 15 residues. Trimming left V 0 bases short and J 6 bases short, with 13 bases between. Germline CDR1 MNHEY, CDR2 SVGAGI.

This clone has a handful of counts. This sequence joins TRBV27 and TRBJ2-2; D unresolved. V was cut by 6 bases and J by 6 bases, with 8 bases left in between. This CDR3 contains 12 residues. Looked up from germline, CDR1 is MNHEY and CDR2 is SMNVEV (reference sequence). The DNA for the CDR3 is TGTGCCAGCAGCCCTCGAGCCGGGGAGCTGTTTTTT. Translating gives CASSPRAGELFF.

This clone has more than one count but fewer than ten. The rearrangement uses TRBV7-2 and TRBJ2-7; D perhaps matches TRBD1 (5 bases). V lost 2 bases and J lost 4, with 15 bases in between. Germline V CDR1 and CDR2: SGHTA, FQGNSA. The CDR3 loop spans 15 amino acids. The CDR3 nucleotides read TGTGCCAGCAGCTTAAGTAGTACAGGTGTGTACGAGCAGTACTTC. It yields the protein CASSLSSTGVYEQYF.

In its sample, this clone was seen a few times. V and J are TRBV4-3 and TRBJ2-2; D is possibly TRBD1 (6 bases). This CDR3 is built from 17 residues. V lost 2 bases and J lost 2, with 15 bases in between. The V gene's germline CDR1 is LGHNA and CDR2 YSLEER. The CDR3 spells CASSQTTTGPNTGELFF. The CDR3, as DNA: TGCGCCAGCAGCCAAACCACGACAGGACCTAACACCGGGGAGCTGTTTTTT.

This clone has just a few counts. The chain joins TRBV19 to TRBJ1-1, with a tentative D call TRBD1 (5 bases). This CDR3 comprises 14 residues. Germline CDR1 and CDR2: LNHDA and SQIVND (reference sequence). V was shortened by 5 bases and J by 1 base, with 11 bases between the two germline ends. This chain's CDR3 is CASSADSWNTEAFF. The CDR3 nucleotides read TGTGCCAGTAGTGCCGACAGCTGGAACACTGAAGCTTTCTTT.

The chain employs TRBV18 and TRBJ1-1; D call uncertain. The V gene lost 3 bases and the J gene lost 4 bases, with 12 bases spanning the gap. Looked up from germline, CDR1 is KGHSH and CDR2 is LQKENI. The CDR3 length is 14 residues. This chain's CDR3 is CASSPPLEPTEAFF. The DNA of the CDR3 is TGTGCCAGCTCACCGCCCCTTGAGCCCACTGAAGCTTTCTTT.

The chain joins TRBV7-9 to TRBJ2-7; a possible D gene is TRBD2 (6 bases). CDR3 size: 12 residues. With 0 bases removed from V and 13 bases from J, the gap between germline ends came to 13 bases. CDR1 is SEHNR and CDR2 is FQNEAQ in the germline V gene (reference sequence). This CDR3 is CASSLAEEGRYF. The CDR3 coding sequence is TGTGCCAGCAGCTTAGCGGAGGAGGGGCGATACTTC.

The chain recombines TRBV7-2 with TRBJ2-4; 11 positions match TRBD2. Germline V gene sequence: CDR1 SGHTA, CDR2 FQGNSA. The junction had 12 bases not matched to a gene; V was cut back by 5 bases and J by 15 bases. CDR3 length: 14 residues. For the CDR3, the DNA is TGTGCCAGCAGCAATAGCGGGGGGGCCCGACCCCCGTACTTC. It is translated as CASSNSGGARPPYF.

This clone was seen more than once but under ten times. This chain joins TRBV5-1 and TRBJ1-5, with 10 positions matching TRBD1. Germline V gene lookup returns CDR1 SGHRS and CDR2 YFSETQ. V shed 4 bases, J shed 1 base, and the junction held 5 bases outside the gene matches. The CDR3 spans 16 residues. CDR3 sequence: CASSPGTGVSNQPQHF. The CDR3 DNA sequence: TGCGCCAGCAGCCCGGGGACAGGGGTGAGCAATCAGCCCCAGCATTTT.

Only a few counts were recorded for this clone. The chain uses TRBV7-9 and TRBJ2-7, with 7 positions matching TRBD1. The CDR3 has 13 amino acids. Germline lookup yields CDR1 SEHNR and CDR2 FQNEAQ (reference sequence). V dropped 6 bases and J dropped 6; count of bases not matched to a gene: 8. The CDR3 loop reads CASSFTGVGEQYF. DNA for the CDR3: TGTGCCAGCAGTTTCACAGGGGTAGGCGAGCAGTACTTC.

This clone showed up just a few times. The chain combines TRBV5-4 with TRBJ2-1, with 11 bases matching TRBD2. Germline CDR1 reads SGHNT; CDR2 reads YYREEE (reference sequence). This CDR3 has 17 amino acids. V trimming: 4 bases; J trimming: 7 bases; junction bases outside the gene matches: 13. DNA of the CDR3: TGTGCCAGCAGCCCAGCGTCACTAGCGGGGGTCGGTAATGAGCAGTTCTTC. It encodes CASSPASLAGVGNEQFF. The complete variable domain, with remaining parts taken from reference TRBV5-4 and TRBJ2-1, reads ETGVTQSPTHLIKTRGQQVTLRCSSQSGHNTVSWYQQALGQGPQFIFQYYREEENGRGNFPPRFSGLQFPNYSSELNVNALELDDSALYLCASSPASLAGVGNEQFFGPGTRLTVL.

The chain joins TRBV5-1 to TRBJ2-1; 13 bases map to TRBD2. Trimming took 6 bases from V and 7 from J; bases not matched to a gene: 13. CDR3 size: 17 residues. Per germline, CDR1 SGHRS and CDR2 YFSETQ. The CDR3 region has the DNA TGCGCCAGCACCACTGAAGGACTAGCGGGGGCGGGGAATGAGCAGTTCTTC. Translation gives CASTTEGLAGAGNEQFF. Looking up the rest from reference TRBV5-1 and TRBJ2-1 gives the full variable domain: KAGVTQTPRYLIKTRGQQVTLSCSPISGHRSVSWYQQTPGQGLQFLFEYFSETQRNKGNFPGRFSGRQFSNSRSEMNVSTLELGDSALYLCASTTEGLAGAGNEQFFGPGTRLTVL.